A single sample gave rise to the 10 T cell receptor beta chains below, sequenced in a study of human T cells and chemical hapten exposure. Specified time point: patch test 2, 6 weeks after DPC sensitization. Specified treatment: therapeutic diphenylcyclopropenone sensitization with weekly scalp DPC. MiXCR, run by TCRdb on the RACE reads, gives a single entry per CDR3 protein. The data contain over 70,000 distinct CDR3 sequences, 6.5% to 10% of them singletons. The source material was whole blood, sampled in connection with sensitization to the hapten diphenylcyclopropenone (DPC). The receptor source for this set is a woman between 45 and 60 years old with alopecia areata. Some clones in this sample may be carry-over from other donors' samples.

The rearrangement uses TRBV6-2 or TRBV6-3 and TRBJ2-7, with 10 bases lining up with TRBD2. V shed 2 bases, J shed 5 bases, and the junction held 9 bases outside the gene matches. CDR1 is MNHEY and CDR2 is SVGEGT in the germline V gene. CDR3 length equals 16 residues. The DNA for the CDR3 is TGTGCCAGCAGTTACACTCTAGCGGGAGTTAGCGACGAGCAGTACTTC. Encoded protein: CASSYTLAGVSDEQYF.

This chain uses TRBV6-2 or TRBV6-3 with TRBJ2-3; maybe TRBD1 (6 bases). The ends were cut back, 6 bases at V and 4 bases at J, with 20 bases in the middle. This CDR3 spans 16 amino acids. The V gene's germline CDR1 is MNHEY and CDR2 SVGEGT. The chain's CDR3 is CASSPQGTPGADTQYF. CDR3 sequence (DNA): TGTGCCAGCAGCCCACAGGGCACACCAGGGGCAGATACGCAGTATTTT.

There are many counts of this clonotype. This sequence joins TRBV10-2 and TRBJ2-2; no definite D call. V was clipped by 7 bases and J by 3 bases, with 12 bases between them. The CDR3 loop spans 14 amino acids. Germline V lookup: CDR1 WSHSY, CDR2 SAAADI. The CDR3 nucleotides read TGCGCCAGCAACCAGTCGCCCCACACCGGGGAGCTGTTTTTT. Translation gives CASNQSPHTGELFF.

Details on this clonotype: This may be a read error, as it is one base from a much larger clone. The rearrangement uses TRBV13 and TRBJ1-3; D is unclear. Per germline, CDR1 PRHDT and CDR2 FYEKMQ (reference sequence). The CDR3 spans 14 residues. The V end lost 4 bases, the J end lost 3 bases, and 10 bases lay between the germline ends. This CDR3 is CASSSGLFGNTIYF. As DNA, the CDR3 is TGTGCCAGCAGCTCGGGCCTCTTTGGAAACACCATATATTTT.

This clonotype was seen more than once but under ten times. The genes are TRBV3-1 and TRBJ1-1; possible D gene TRBD1, 5 bases. Germline V gives CDR1 LGHDT, CDR2 YNNKEL (reference sequence). The V gene lost 5 bases and the J gene lost 3 bases, with 13 bases spanning the gap. The CDR3 covers 14 residues. The CDR3 DNA sequence: TGTGCCAGCAGCTCCCGGGACGGTTACACTGAAGCTTTCTTT. It specifies CASSSRDGYTEAFF.

The chain couples TRBV4-3 to TRBJ1-2; TRBD1 matches at 7 bases. The ends lost 3 bases at V and 6 bases at J; junction bases unmatched: 10. Per the germline V gene, CDR1 is LGHNA and CDR2 is YSLEER. This CDR3 has 15 residues. The CDR3 DNA reads TGCGCCAGCAGCCAGGTGAACAGGGGCGGCAATGGCTACACCTTC. Its translation: CASSQVNRGGNGYTF.

The chain employs TRBV29-1 and TRBJ2-3, with 10 bases lining up with TRBD2. Germline V gene sequence: CDR1 SQVTM, CDR2 ANQGSEA. Trimming cost V 4 bases and J 5 bases; bases outside gene matches: 9. This CDR3 has 15 amino acids. CDR3 protein: CSVGIAGGRGDTQYF. The CDR3 nucleotides are TGCAGCGTTGGGATAGCGGGGGGCCGGGGAGATACGCAGTATTTT.

This rearrangement joins TRBV10-3 to TRBJ2-3; 8 bases match TRBD2. The CDR3 spans 15 residues. Germline CDR1 ENHRY, CDR2 SYGVKD. With 4 bases clipped from V and 1 base from J, the junction kept 4 bases outside the gene matches. CDR3 sequence reads: CAISALAARTDTQYF. The CDR3 coding sequence is TGTGCCATCAGTGCACTAGCGGCGCGCACAGATACGCAGTATTTT.

The chain joins TRBV6-1 to TRBJ2-3; TRBD2 aligns across 7 bases. CDR3 length: 15 amino acids. V dropped 2 bases and J dropped 3; count of bases not matched to a gene: 5. Germline CDR1 MNHNS, CDR2 SASEGT. CDR3 residues: CASSEQGGTTDTQYF. CDR3 sequence (DNA): TGTGCCAGCAGTGAACAGGGAGGGACGACAGATACGCAGTATTTT.

This clonotype was found a few times. The V and J genes are TRBV29-1 and TRBJ2-7; D may be TRBD1 or TRBD2 (5 bases each). CDR3 length: 15 residues. In germline, CDR1 is SQVTM, CDR2 ANQGSEA. The V end lost 0 bases, the J end lost 3 bases, and 15 bases lay between the germline ends. CDR3 residues: CSVEDPVAGSYEQYF. CDR3 nucleotides: TGCAGCGTTGAAGATCCCGTTGCAGGGAGCTACGAGCAGTACTTC.